This record covers a single T cell receptor (beta chain). As handled by the study authors: Amplification from reference gene primers served as the basis for estimated nucleated cell counts. Only in-frame clones appear in the TCRdb table, and some are missing; sequencing was by immunoSEQ multiplex PCR. V, J and clone size were drawn from that table, and D and trimming were deduced from the DNA. The profile covers roughly 430,000 clones, with around 90% appearing a single time and 2% to 2.5% taken by the ten largest. The data stem from a study of blood T cell repertoires in COVID-19. Study-level information: Collection of acute and convalescent COVID-19 samples took place in the United States, Italy and Spain. PBMCs, B-cell-depleted T cells, or T cells were the source of the cDNA or gDNA that made up the material.

CDR1 and CDR2 from the germline V gene are SGDLS and YYNGEE. The CDR3 extends over 15 amino acids. V lost 4 bases, J lost 5 bases, and 13 bases lay in between. Sequences were obtained from PBMCs or T cells enriched from blood (not recorded which). V and J are TRBV9 and TRBJ1-6; D remains ambiguous. The TCR sequence derives from a woman in her thirties or forties with acute COVID-19. CDR3 coding DNA: TGTGCCAGCAGCCCGGGGAGGGCCCATAATTCACCCCTCCACTTT. The encoded protein is CASSPGRAHNSPLHF.